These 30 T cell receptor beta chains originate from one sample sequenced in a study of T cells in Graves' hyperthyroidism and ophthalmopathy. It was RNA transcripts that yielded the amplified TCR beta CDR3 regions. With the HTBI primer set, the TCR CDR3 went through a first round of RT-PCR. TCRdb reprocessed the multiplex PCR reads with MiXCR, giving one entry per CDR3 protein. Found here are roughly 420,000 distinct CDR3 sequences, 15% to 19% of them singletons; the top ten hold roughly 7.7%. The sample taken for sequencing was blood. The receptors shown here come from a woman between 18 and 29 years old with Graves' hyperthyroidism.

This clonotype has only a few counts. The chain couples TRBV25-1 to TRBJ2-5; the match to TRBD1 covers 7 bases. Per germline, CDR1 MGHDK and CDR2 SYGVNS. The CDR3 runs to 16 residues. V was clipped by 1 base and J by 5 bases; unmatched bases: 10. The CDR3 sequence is CASSESTGTARETQYF. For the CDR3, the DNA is TGTGCCAGCAGTGAATCCACCGGGACAGCGCGGGAGACCCAGTACTTC.

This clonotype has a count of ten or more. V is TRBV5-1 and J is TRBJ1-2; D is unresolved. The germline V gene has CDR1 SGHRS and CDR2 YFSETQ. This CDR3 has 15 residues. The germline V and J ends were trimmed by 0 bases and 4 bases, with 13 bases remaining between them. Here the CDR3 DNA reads TGCGCCAGCAGCTTGGACCCAGACGATGGCTATGGCTACACCTTC. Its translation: CASSLDPDDGYGYTF.

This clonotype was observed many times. The CDR3 loop reads CASSYRGMDYGYTF. Here the CDR3 DNA reads TGTGCCAGCAGTTACAGGGGGATGGACTATGGCTACACCTTC. V and J are TRBV25-1 and TRBJ1-2, with 8 bases lining up with TRBD1. With 5 bases clipped from V and 3 bases from J, the junction kept 5 bases outside the gene matches. Germline loops: CDR1 MGHDK, CDR2 SYGVNS. This CDR3 has 14 amino acids.

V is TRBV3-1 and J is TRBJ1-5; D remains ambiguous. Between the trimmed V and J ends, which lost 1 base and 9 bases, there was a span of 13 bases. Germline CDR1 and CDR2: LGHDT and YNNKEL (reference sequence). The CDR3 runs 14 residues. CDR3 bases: TGTGCCAGCAGCCAAGCGAGGGATTGGCGGCCCCAGCATTTT. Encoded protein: CASSQARDWRPQHF.

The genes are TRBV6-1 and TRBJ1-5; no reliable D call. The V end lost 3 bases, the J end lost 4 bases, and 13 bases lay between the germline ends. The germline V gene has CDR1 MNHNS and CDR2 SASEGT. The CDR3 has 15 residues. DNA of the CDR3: TGTGCCAGCAGTGATCGGCAGGCAATGAATCAGCCCCAGCATTTT. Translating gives CASSDRQAMNQPQHF.

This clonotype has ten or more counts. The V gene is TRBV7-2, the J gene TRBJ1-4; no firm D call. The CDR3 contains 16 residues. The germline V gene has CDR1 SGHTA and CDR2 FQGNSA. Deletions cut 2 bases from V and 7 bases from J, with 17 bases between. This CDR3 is CASSLSPGPWGEKLFF. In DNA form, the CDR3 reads TGTGCCAGCAGCTTATCCCCAGGCCCTTGGGGTGAAAAACTGTTTTTT.

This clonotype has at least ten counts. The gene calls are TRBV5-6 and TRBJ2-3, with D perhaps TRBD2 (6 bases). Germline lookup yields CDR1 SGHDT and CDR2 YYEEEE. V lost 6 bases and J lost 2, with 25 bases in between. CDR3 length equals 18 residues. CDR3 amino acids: CASIRASGVERVTDTQYF. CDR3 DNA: TGTGCCAGCATCCGGGCATCCGGGGTAGAGCGGGTCACAGATACGCAGTATTTT.

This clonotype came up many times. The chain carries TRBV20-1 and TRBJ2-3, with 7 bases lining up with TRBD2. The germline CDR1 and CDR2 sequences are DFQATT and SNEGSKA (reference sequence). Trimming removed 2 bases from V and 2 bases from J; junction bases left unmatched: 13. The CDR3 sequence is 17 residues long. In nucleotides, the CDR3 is TGCAGTGCTAGAATCCCCCAGCGGGGCTTGCCCACAGATACGCAGTATTTT. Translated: CSARIPQRGLPTDTQYF.

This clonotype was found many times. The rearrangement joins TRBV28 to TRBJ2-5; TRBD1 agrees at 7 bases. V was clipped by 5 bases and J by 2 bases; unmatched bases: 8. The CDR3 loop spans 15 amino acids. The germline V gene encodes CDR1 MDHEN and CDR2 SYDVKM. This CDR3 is CASSNDRVPQETQYF. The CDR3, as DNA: TGTGCCAGCAGTAACGACAGGGTACCTCAAGAGACCCAGTACTTC.

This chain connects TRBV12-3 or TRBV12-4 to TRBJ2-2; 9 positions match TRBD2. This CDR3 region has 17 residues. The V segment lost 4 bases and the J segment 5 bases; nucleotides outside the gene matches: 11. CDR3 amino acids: CASSSFSGGRRTGELFF. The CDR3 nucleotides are TGTGCCAGCAGTTCGTTTAGCGGGGGCCGGCGGACCGGGGAGCTGTTTTTT.

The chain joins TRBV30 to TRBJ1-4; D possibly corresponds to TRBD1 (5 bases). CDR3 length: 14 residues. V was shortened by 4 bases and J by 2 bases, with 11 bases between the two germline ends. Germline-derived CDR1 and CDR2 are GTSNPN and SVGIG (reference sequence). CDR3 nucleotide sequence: TGTGCCTGGAACGGGGACCGGACTAATGAAAAACTGTTTTTT. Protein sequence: CAWNGDRTNEKLFF.

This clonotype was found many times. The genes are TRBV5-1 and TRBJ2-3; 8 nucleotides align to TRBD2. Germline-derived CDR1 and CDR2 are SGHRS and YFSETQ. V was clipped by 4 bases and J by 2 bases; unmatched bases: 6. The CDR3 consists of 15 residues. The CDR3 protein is CASSGGGILTDTQYF. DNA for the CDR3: TGCGCCAGCAGCGGCGGGGGGATACTCACAGATACGCAGTATTTT.

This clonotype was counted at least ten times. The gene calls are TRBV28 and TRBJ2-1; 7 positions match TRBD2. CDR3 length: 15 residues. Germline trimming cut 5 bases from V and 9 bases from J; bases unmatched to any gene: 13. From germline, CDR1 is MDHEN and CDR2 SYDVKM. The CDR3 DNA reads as TGTGCCAGCAGTCCCCGGACTAGGAACCTCGGTGAGCAGTTCTTC. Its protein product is CASSPRTRNLGEQFF.

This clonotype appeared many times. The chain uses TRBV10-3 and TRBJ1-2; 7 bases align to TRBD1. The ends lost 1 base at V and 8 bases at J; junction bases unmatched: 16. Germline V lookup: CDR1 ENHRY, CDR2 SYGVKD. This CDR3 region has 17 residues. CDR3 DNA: TGTGCCATCAGTGAGTACTCCGGGGCACAGGGGATCTACGGCTACACCTTC. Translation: CAISEYSGAQGIYGYTF.

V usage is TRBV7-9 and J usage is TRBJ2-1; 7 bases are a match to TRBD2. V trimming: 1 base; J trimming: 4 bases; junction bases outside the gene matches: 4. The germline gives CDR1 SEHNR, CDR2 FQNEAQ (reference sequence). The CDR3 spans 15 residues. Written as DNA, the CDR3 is TGTGCCAGCAGCTTAGTGTCTAGCGGATACAATGAGCAGTTCTTC. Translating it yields CASSLVSSGYNEQFF.

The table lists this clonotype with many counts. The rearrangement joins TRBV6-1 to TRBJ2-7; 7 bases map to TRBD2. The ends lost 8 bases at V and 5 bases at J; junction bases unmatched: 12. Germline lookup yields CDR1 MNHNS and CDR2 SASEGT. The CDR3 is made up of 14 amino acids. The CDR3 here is CASSYVGGTDEQYF. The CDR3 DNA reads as TGTGCCAGCTCCTATGTCGGGGGGACGGACGAGCAGTACTTC.

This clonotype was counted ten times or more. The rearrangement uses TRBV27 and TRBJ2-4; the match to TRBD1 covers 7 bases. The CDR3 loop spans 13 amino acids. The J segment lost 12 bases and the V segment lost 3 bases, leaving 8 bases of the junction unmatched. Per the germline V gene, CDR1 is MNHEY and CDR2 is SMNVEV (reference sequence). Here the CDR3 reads CASSFLTGLSQYF. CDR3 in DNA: TGTGCCAGCAGTTTCCTGACAGGGTTAAGTCAGTACTTC.

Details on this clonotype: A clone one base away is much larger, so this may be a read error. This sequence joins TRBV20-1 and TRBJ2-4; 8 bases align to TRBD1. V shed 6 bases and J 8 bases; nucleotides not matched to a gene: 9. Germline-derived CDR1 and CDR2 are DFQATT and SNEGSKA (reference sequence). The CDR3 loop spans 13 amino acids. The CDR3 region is CSATAGGVDIQYF. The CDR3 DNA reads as TGCAGTGCCACGGCAGGGGGCGTGGACATTCAGTACTTC.

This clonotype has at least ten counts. Here the CDR3 DNA reads TGTGCCAGCAGTGGATCCCTAGCGGGAGGGCCAGTGTCCAATGAGCAGTTCTTC. Its protein is CASSGSLAGGPVSNEQFF. The V gene is TRBV2, the J gene TRBJ2-1, with 12 bases fitting TRBD2. Germline loops: CDR1 SNHLY, CDR2 FYNNEI. The length of the CDR3 is 18 residues. The V segment lost 4 bases and the J segment 6 bases; nucleotides outside the gene matches: 13.

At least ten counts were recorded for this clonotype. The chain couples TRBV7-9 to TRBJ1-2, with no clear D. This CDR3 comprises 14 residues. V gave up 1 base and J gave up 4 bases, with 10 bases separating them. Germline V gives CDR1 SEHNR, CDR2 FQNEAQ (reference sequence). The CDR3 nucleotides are TGTGCCAGCAGCTTAGAACCCGGGCCCTATGGCTACACCTTC. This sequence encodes CASSLEPGPYGYTF.

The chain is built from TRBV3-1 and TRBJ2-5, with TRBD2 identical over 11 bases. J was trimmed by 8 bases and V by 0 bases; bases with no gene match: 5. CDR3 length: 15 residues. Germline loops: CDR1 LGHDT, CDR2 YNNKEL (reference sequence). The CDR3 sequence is CASSQEGSGGETQYF. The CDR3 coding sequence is TGTGCCAGCAGCCAAGAAGGTAGCGGGGGGGAAACCCAGTACTTC.

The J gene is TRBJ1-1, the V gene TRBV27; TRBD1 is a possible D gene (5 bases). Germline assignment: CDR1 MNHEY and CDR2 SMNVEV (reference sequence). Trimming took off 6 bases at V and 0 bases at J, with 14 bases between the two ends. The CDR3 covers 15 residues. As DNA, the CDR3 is TGTGCCAGCAGCCCCCGTTGGGGCTTGAACACTGAAGCTTTCTTT. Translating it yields CASSPRWGLNTEAFF.

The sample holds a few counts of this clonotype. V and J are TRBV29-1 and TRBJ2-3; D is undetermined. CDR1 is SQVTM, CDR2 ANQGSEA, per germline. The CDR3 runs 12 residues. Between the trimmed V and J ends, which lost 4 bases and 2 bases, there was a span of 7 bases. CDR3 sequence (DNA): TGCAGCGTTGGCAGGAACACAGATACGCAGTATTTT. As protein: CSVGRNTDTQYF.

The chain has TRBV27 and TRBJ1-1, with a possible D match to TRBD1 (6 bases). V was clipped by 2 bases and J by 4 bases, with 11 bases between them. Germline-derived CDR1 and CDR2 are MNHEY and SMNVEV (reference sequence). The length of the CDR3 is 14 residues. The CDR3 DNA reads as TGTGCCAGCAGTTTAAAAGGGGGTAGCACTGAAGCTTTCTTT. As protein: CASSLKGGSTEAFF.

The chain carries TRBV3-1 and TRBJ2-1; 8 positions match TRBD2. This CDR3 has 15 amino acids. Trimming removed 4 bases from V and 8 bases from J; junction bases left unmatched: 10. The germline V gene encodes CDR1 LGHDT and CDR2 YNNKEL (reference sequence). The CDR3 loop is CASSPRAGAGDEQFF. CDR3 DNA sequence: TGTGCCAGCAGCCCCAGAGCGGGGGCCGGGGATGAGCAGTTCTTC.

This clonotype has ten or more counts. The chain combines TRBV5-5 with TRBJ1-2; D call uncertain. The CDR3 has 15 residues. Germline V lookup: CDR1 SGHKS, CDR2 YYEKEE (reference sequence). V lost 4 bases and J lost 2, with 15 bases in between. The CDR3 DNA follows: TGTGCCAGCAGCATCTTTGGGGTCCAAAACTATGGCTACACCTTC. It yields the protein CASSIFGVQNYGYTF. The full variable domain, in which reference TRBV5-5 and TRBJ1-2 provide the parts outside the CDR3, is DAGVTQSPTHLIKTRGQQVTLRCSPISGHKSVSWYQQVLGQGPQFIFQYYEKEERGRGNFPDRFSARQFPNYSSELNVNALLLGDSALYLCASSIFGVQNYGYTFGSGTRLTVV.

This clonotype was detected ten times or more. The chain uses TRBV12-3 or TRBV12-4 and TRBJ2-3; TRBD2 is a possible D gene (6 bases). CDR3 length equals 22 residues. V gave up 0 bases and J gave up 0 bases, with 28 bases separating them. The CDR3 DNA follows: TGTGCCAGCAGTTTAGCGGTGTGGAGAGCGACTAGTTTTGGGAGAAGCACAGATACGCAGTATTTT. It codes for CASSLAVWRATSFGRSTDTQYF.

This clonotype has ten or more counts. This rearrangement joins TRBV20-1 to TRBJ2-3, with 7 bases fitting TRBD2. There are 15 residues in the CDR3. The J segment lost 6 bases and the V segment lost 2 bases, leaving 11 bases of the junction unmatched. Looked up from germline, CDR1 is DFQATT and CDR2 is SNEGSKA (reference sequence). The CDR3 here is CSARTLKPTSDTQYF. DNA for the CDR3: TGCAGTGCTAGAACCCTGAAGCCGACTAGCGATACGCAGTATTTT.

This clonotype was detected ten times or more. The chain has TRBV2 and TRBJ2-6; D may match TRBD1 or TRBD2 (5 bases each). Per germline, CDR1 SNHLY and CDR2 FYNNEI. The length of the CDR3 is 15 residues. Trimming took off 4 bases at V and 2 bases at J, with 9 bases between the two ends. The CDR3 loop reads CASSAVGAGANVLTF. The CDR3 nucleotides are TGTGCCAGCAGTGCCGTGGGGGCTGGGGCCAACGTCCTGACTTTC.

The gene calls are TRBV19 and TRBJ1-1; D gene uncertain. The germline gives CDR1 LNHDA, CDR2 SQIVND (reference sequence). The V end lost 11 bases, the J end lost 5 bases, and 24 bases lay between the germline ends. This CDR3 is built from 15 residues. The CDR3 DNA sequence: TGTGCCCGATGCTCACGGGGTACTTCGAGAACTGAAGCTTTCTTT. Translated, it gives CARCSRGTSRTEAFF.